Listed here are 23 T cell receptor beta chains from one sample, sequenced in a study of healthy donors' naive CD4 and CD8 T cells. TCR libraries were built from approximately 520 ng of total RNA by linear amplification. TCRdb used MiXCR to reprocess the reads, holding one entry per CDR3 protein. Among roughly 200,000 distinct CDR3 sequences listed, around 74% were seen once. Sequencing was performed on naive CD4+ and CD8+ T cells sorted from blood, pooled from several donors. The receptors here all came from a pool of human donors in good health; the sample pools cells from several healthy donors.

The chain uses TRBV19 and TRBJ2-3, with 9 nucleotides matching TRBD2. Germline V gene lookup returns CDR1 LNHDA and CDR2 SQIVND (reference sequence). V lost 3 bases and J lost 1; bases outside the gene matches: 8. This CDR3 is 17 amino acids long. CDR3 nucleotides: TGTGCCAGTAGTATTATAGGCCCTAGCGGGGGCACAGATACGCAGTATTTT. Translating gives CASSIIGPSGGTDTQYF.

The chain's CDR3 is CASSLFSEYTEAFF. The CDR3 DNA follows: TGTGCCAGCAGTTTATTTTCCGAGTACACTGAAGCTTTCTTT. This sequence joins TRBV27 and TRBJ1-1; unclear D gene. V gave up 1 base and J gave up 3 bases, with 9 bases separating them. The CDR3 consists of 14 residues. Germline CDR1 MNHEY, CDR2 SMNVEV (reference sequence).

The chain has TRBV5-4 and TRBJ1-1; no firm D call. Germline CDR1 SGHNT, CDR2 YYREEE (reference sequence). This CDR3 has 13 amino acids. V lost 3 bases, J lost 1 base, and 7 bases lay in between. The CDR3 is CASSWLGNTEAFF. The CDR3 bases are TGTGCCAGCAGCTGGCTCGGGAACACTGAAGCTTTCTTT. Together with reference TRBV5-4 and TRBJ1-1, the CDR3 gives the full variable domain: ETGVTQSPTHLIKTRGQQVTLRCSSQSGHNTVSWYQQALGQGPQFIFQYYREEENGRGNFPPRFSGLQFPNYSSELNVNALELDDSALYLCASSWLGNTEAFFGQGTRLTVV.

The chain recombines TRBV12-3 or TRBV12-4 with TRBJ2-3; D possibly corresponds to TRBD2 (6 bases). Trimming left V 0 bases short and J 3 bases short, with 13 bases between. The CDR3 extends over 16 amino acids. The DNA for the CDR3 is TGTGCCAGCAGTTTAGCTCCGGGACTCCATACAGATACGCAGTATTTT. Its protein product is CASSLAPGLHTDTQYF.

This chain uses TRBV29-1 with TRBJ2-1, with D possibly matching TRBD2 (5 bases). Trimming removed 8 bases at V and 5 bases at J, with 22 bases between. The CDR3 is 15 residues long. Germline lookup yields CDR1 SQVTM and CDR2 ANQGSEA. Here the CDR3 reads CSFSLLRAFHNEQFF. CDR3 DNA sequence: TGCAGCTTCTCATTGTTGCGGGCTTTCCACAATGAGCAGTTCTTC.

The sample holds a few counts of this clonotype. The rearrangement uses TRBV29-1 and TRBJ1-1, with D hard to call. V was trimmed by 3 bases and J by 0 bases, leaving 5 bases between them. The CDR3 loop spans 12 amino acids. Per germline, CDR1 SQVTM and CDR2 ANQGSEA. The chain's CDR3 is CSVELLNTEAFF. The CDR3 DNA is TGCAGCGTTGAGTTACTGAACACTGAAGCTTTCTTT.

This clonotype occurred a few times. The chain is built from TRBV29-1 and TRBJ1-2; 7 bases are shared with TRBD1. The CDR3 loop spans 10 amino acids. Germline V gene data show CDR1 as SQVTM and CDR2 as ANQGSEA. Losses at the gene ends were 6 bases for V and 6 bases for J; bases not matched to a gene: 1. CDR3 region: CSVDRDGYTF. In DNA form, the CDR3 reads TGCAGCGTCGACAGGGATGGCTACACCTTC.

This chain links TRBV29-1 with TRBJ1-2; weak D call: TRBD1 (6 bases). Germline V gene sequence: CDR1 SQVTM, CDR2 ANQGSEA. The length of the CDR3 is 14 residues. V dropped 2 bases and J dropped 7 bases, with 17 bases sitting between them. The CDR3 loop is CSVESQGRGSGYTF. CDR3 sequence (DNA): TGCAGCGTTGAATCACAGGGTCGAGGAAGTGGCTACACCTTC.

This chain connects TRBV29-1 to TRBJ1-3, with D unclear. The CDR3 loop spans 21 amino acids. Germline V gene lookup returns CDR1 SQVTM and CDR2 ANQGSEA. Trimming removed 4 bases at V and 4 bases at J, with 35 bases between. In nucleotides, the CDR3 is TGCAGCGTTGCCTTGATGAGCCCCTCCGTTGTGGGAAAACTCCGAGGAAACACCATATATTTT. It translates to CSVALMSPSVVGKLRGNTIYF.

The CDR3 protein is CASSYGIKGTEQYF. DNA of the CDR3: TGTGCCAGCAGTTACGGGATAAAGGGGACGGAGCAGTACTTC. The gene calls are TRBV6-2 or TRBV6-3 and TRBJ2-7; D tentatively reads TRBD1 or TRBD2 (5 bases each). V lost 2 bases and J 7 bases, leaving 15 bases between the germline ends. The CDR3 is made up of 14 amino acids. Germline lookup yields CDR1 MNHEY and CDR2 SVGEGT.

The chain joins TRBV19 to TRBJ2-1; TRBD1 agrees at 7 bases. CDR1 and CDR2 (germline): LNHDA, SQIVND (reference sequence). The CDR3 extends over 14 amino acids. Trimming cost V 7 bases and J 5 bases; bases outside gene matches: 8. In DNA form, the CDR3 reads TGTGCCAGTACGAGACAGGGTTTCCACAATGAGCAGTTCTTC. Amino acids: CASTRQGFHNEQFF.

This chain joins TRBV20-1 and TRBJ1-3; D is undetermined. Per the germline V gene, CDR1 is DFQATT and CDR2 is SNEGSKA (reference sequence). The ends were cut back, 6 bases at V and 1 base at J, with 13 bases in the middle. The CDR3 spans 14 residues. CDR3 DNA sequence: TGCAGTGCCCCGGAGGGCAGTTCTGGAAACACCATATATTTT. Protein: CSAPEGSSGNTIYF.

The chain carries TRBV29-1 and TRBJ2-5, with 10 bases lining up with TRBD1. V lost 5 bases and J lost 3; bases outside the gene matches: 6. The CDR3 spans 14 residues. Looked up from germline, CDR1 is SQVTM and CDR2 is ANQGSEA. The chain's CDR3 is CSVKATGGEETQYF. CDR3 bases: TGCAGCGTTAAAGCGACAGGGGGCGAAGAGACCCAGTACTTC.

The gene calls are TRBV13 and TRBJ2-5; 7 bases are a match to TRBD2. CDR1 and CDR2 (germline): PRHDT, FYEKMQ (reference sequence). J gave up 2 bases and V 5 bases, and 2 bases lay outside the gene matches. The CDR3 contains 13 residues. In DNA form, the CDR3 reads TGTGCCAGCAGCCGGGGACTACAAGAGACCCAGTACTTC. Its protein product is CASSRGLQETQYF.

This clonotype has just a few counts. This sequence joins TRBV19 and TRBJ1-1; TRBD1 agrees at 8 bases. Germline loops: CDR1 LNHDA, CDR2 SQIVND (reference sequence). The CDR3 is 13 residues long. V trimming: 9 bases; J trimming: 7 bases; junction bases outside the gene matches: 10. The CDR3 DNA sequence: TGTGCCAGCGCGATAGACAGGGGTGATGAAGCTTTCTTT. Encoded protein: CASAIDRGDEAFF. Variable domain in full (rest from reference TRBV19 and TRBJ1-1): DGGITQSPKYLFRKEGQNVTLSCEQNLNHDAMYWYRQDPGQGLRLIYYSQIVNDFQKGDIAEGYSVSREKKESFPLTVTSAQKNPTAFYLCASAIDRGDEAFFGQGTRLTVV.

The V gene is TRBV6-2 or TRBV6-3, the J gene TRBJ2-1; 11 nucleotides agree with TRBD2. Per the germline V gene, CDR1 is MNHEY and CDR2 is SVGEGT. This CDR3 contains 15 residues. J lost 7 bases, V lost 6 bases, and 8 bases had no gene match. In DNA form, the CDR3 reads TGTGCCAGCAGGGAGACTAGCGGGGTATTAAATGAGCAGTTCTTC. It translates to CASRETSGVLNEQFF.

The sample holds one count of this clonotype. The rearrangement uses TRBV20-1 and TRBJ2-5, with 8 nucleotides matching TRBD2. The CDR3 extends over 14 amino acids. Germline V gives CDR1 DFQATT, CDR2 SNEGSKA (reference sequence). Losses at the gene ends were 1 base for V and 2 bases for J; bases not matched to a gene: 3. The CDR3 protein is CSARVVAGQETQYF. In DNA form, the CDR3 reads TGCAGTGCTAGAGTGGTAGCGGGGCAAGAGACCCAGTACTTC.

This clonotype was detected a few times. The chain links TRBV6-5 to TRBJ2-1; D may be TRBD1 (5 bases). Germline lookup yields CDR1 MNHEY and CDR2 SVGAGI. V shed 2 bases and J shed 0 bases, with 14 bases lying between them. The CDR3 is 17 amino acids. The CDR3: CASSYRAGLSSYNEQFF. The CDR3 DNA reads TGTGCCAGCAGTTACAGGGCAGGGCTGAGCTCCTACAATGAGCAGTTCTTC.

This clonotype was found once. The chain combines TRBV5-6 with TRBJ1-1, with 8 bases fitting TRBD1. This CDR3 has 17 amino acids. Germline V gene lookup returns CDR1 SGHDT and CDR2 YYEEEE. The junction had 12 bases not matched to a gene; V was cut back by 0 bases and J by 5 bases. The CDR3 here is CASSLARAGGGRTEAFF. CDR3 in DNA: TGTGCCAGCAGCTTGGCCCGGGCAGGGGGCGGTCGGACTGAAGCTTTCTTT.

This clonotype was counted between two and nine times. V is TRBV6-5 and J is TRBJ1-3; the D gene is possibly TRBD1 (5 bases). Germline V gene data show CDR1 as MNHEY and CDR2 as SVGAGI. Trimming removed 5 bases at V and 0 bases at J, with 8 bases between. There are 14 residues in the CDR3. The CDR3, as DNA: TGTGCCAGCAGTCAACAGGACTCTGGAAACACCATATATTTT. Translation gives CASSQQDSGNTIYF.

V gene TRBV27 combines with J gene TRBJ2-5, with a possible D match to TRBD1 (5 bases). V was clipped by 8 bases and J by 1 base, with 8 bases between them. Germline lookup yields CDR1 MNHEY and CDR2 SMNVEV (reference sequence). CDR3 length equals 12 residues. This chain's CDR3 is CASGHPQETQYF. CDR3 DNA: TGTGCCAGCGGACATCCCCAAGAGACCCAGTACTTC.

This chain uses TRBV6-6 with TRBJ1-2; D call uncertain. The germline V gene encodes CDR1 MNHNY and CDR2 SVGAGI (reference sequence). The CDR3 is 15 residues long. Trimming took 4 bases from V and 0 from J, leaving 12 bases between them. In nucleotides, the CDR3 is TGTGCCAGCAGTTCCCCCGGGAGGCCTAACTATGGCTACACCTTC. The encoded protein is CASSSPGRPNYGYTF.

The V and J genes are TRBV29-1 and TRBJ1-5; the D gene is possibly TRBD1 (5 bases). Germline loops: CDR1 SQVTM, CDR2 ANQGSEA. CDR3 length: 12 residues. Trimming took 7 bases from V and 4 from J, leaving 11 bases between them. CDR3 bases: TGCAGCGCCCGGGACGGGAATCAGCCCCAGCATTTT. It translates to CSARDGNQPQHF.